One sample yielded the 3 T cell receptor beta chains listed below, sequenced in a study of radiotherapy plus CTLA-4 blockade in lung cancer (dated by TCRdb to the late 2010s). The receptor library was made with the immunoSEQ multiplex PCR assay. Sourced from immuneACCESS, this table was stored by TCRdb with only in-frame sequences that have V and J called. A share of the clones is absent; for the studies checked, an unresolved V gene accounts for under half, and the remainder has no known explanation. Present in this sample are around 22,000 clones, 71% of which were seen just once. Of the sample, 3.2% falls within the top ten clones. Source: peripheral blood, taken from a patient treated with radiotherapy plus ipilimumab. The source is a human donor with non-small cell lung cancer whose response to radiotherapy plus ipilimumab could not be evaluated.

V is TRBV18 and J is TRBJ1-3; a possible D gene is TRBD1 (6 bases). The CDR3 contains 15 residues. The germline V gene has CDR1 KGHSH and CDR2 LQKENI. Trimming removed 1 base at V and 0 bases at J, with 7 bases between. The CDR3 region is CASSPRTASGNTIYF. CDR3 coding DNA: TGTGCCAGCTCACCACGGACAGCCTCTGGAAACACCATATATTTT.

The chain has TRBV19 and TRBJ1-5, with 7 bases matching TRBD1. V gave up 9 bases and J gave up 6 bases; unmatched junction bases: 14. The CDR3 is 15 amino acids. Germline loops: CDR1 LNHDA, CDR2 SQIVND (reference sequence). The CDR3 DNA reads TGTGCCAGCGCAGGTGAGAGGGGGCCTGGTCAGCCCCAGCATTTT. As protein: CASAGERGPGQPQHF.

The V and J genes are TRBV5-4 and TRBJ2-2; 7 positions match TRBD1. The germline V gene has CDR1 SGHNT and CDR2 YYREEE (reference sequence). V gave up 1 base and J gave up 7 bases; unmatched junction bases: 10. This CDR3 comprises 16 residues. The CDR3 DNA reads as TGTGCCAGCAGCTTGTATTCCGGGACAGATATCGGGGAGCTGTTTTTT. Translated, it gives CASSLYSGTDIGELFF.